Detailed here is one TCR beta chain. Here immunoSEQ multiplex PCR was the method, and the copy in TCRdb shows in-frame clones only, minus some. The sample holds approximately 220,000 clones; just under 95% are singletons and the top ten take about 1.6%. After removal of 8 bases from V and 1 base from J, the junction contained 10 bases not matched to a gene. CDR3 length: 15 amino acids. The germline V gene encodes CDR1 MNHEY and CDR2 SVGAGI. The data belong to a study of control samples from healthy donors and cancer patients. The J gene is TRBJ2-7, the V gene TRBV6-5; 8 bases map to TRBD2. Sequences were obtained from blood. This receptor was obtained from a man between 50 and 59 years old in good health. The CDR3 nucleotides read TGTGCCAGCTCAAACGGGGCGGGGGGTTCCTACGAGCAGTACTTC. This sequence encodes CASSNGAGGSYEQYF.